This is a list of T cell receptor beta chains from one sample in a study of cytomegalovirus exposure and HLA in healthy donors. Sequencing was performed with immunoSEQ multiplex PCR; in TCRdb, only in-frame clones are kept and a portion is missing. Of tens of thousands of clones listed, more than 85% were seen once; the top ten hold 3.6%. The specimen sequenced was PBMCs. These TCRs come from a woman in her 30s in good health and CMV-seronegative. Each CDR3 is given with its conserved first and last residue. Each record gives: CDR3 length, D gene, clone size, V gene, J gene, CDR3 DNA, CDR3 protein. The D gene is left open where the match is weak. The listing skips clone size in some rows; elsewhere it reads once, few, many or a size class.

16	TRBD2	-	TRBV7-7	TRBJ2-1	TGTGCTAGCAGCCGGAACCTAGCGGGAGCGGGCAATGAGCAGTTCTTC	CASSRNLAGAGNEQFF
14	-	-	TRBV5-1	TRBJ1-3	TGCGCCAGCAGCTTGGATCGGGGTAGAAACACCATATATTTT	CASSLDRGRNTIYF
16	TRBD1	-	TRBV4-1	TRBJ1-4	TGCGCCAGCAGCCAAGATCAGGGGGTTGCTAATGAAAAACTGTTTTTT	CASSQDQGVANEKLFF
15	TRBD1	-	TRBV6-6	TRBJ1-2	TGTGCCAGCAGTGACCCAGGGGGGTCTAACTATGGCTACACCTTC	CASSDPGGSNYGYTF
14	-	-	TRBV19	TRBJ1-2	TGTGCCAGTAGCGAAATCCCCCGGGAGGGGACATACACCTTC	CASSEIPREGTYTF
17	-	-	TRBV27	TRBJ2-1	TGTGCCAGCAGTTTCAGGGGGACTCCACCGTGGGCAAATGAGCAGTTCTTC	CASSFRGTPPWANEQFF
15	TRBD2	-	TRBV9	TRBJ2-1	TGTGCCAGCAGCGTAGGGGGGCGGGAGGCGCTTGAGCAGTTCTTC	CASSVGGREALEQFF
14	-	once	TRBV27	TRBJ1-1	TGTGCCAGCAGAATGAATTTAGGGGAACCTGAAGCTTTCTTT	CASRMNLGEPEAFF
11	-	-	TRBV30	TRBJ1-1	TGTGCCTGGATTATAGTTACTGAAGCTTTCTTT	CAWIIVTEAFF
15	TRBD1	-	TRBV30	TRBJ2-1	TGTGCCTGGAGCCCTAATCCCCAGGGGGCGAATGAGCAGTTCTTC	CAWSPNPQGANEQFF
14	-	few	TRBV27	TRBJ1-2	TGTGCCAGCAGATTCTCCGACAGGACCTATGGCTACACCTTC	CASRFSDRTYGYTF
13	-	few	TRBV28	TRBJ2-2	TGTGCCAGCAGCCGAGAACCCACCGGGGAGCTGTTTTTT	CASSREPTGELFF